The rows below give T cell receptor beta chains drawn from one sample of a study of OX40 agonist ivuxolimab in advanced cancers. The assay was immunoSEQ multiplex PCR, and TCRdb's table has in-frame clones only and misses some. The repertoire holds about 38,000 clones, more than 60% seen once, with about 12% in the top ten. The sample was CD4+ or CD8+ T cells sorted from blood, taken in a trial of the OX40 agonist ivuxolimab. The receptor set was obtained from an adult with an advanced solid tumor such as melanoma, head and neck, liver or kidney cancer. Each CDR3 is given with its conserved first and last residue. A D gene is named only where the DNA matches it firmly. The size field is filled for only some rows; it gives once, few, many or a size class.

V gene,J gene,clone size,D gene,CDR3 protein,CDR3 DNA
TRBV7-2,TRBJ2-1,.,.,CASSLNGGSYNEQFF,TGTGCCAGCAGCTTAAACGGGGGCTCCTACAATGAGCAGTTCTTC
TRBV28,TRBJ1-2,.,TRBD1,CASSLSPGQGWSYTF,TGTGCCAGCAGTTTATCTCCTGGACAGGGATGGAGCTACACCTTC
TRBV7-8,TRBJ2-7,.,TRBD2,CASSLASLAGTEQYF,TGTGCCAGCAGCTTAGCGTCCCTAGCGGGAACCGAGCAGTACTTC
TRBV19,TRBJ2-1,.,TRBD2,CASSRKSKGLAGGRSYNEQFF,TGTGCCAGTAGTAGGAAGAGCAAGGGACTAGCGGGAGGGCGATCCTACAATGAGCAGTTCTTC
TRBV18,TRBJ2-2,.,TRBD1,CASSRDRSSTGELFF,TGTGCCAGCTCCCGGGACAGGTCCTCCACCGGGGAGCTGTTTTTT
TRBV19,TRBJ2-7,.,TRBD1,CASSINRGREQYF,TGTGCCAGTAGTATAAACAGGGGGCGAGAGCAGTACTTC
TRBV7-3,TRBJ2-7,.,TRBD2,CASSLSSASGAYEQYF,TGTGCCAGCAGCTTAAGCTCGGCTAGCGGAGCCTACGAGCAGTACTTC
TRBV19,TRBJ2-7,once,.,CASSTATLHYEQYF,TGTGCCAGTAGTACAGCGACTCTTCACTACGAGCAGTACTTC
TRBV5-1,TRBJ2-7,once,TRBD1,CASSPAGQGASIQYF,TGCGCCAGCAGCCCCGCGGGACAGGGGGCCTCTATACAGTACTTC
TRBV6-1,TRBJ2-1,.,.,CASSDSKTASSYNEQFF,TGTGCCAGCAGTGATTCGAAGACAGCGAGCTCCTACAATGAGCAGTTCTTC
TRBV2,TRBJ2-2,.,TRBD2,CASSGPSGRADTGELFF,TGTGCCAGCAGTGGTCCTAGCGGGAGGGCCGACACCGGGGAGCTGTTTTTT
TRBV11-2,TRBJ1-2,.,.,CASSLDHREYGYTF,TGTGCCAGCAGCTTAGATCACAGGGAGTATGGCTACACCTTC
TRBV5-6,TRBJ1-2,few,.,CASRKRGNYGYTF,TGTGCCAGCAGGAAGAGAGGGAACTATGGCTACACCTTC
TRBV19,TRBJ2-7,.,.,CASSITPRGEQYF,TGTGCCAGTAGTATTACCCCCCGGGGCGAGCAGTACTTC
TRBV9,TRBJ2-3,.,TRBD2,CASSLRTSGIASTDTQYF,TGTGCCAGCAGCCTTAGGACTAGCGGGATTGCAAGCACAGATACGCAGTATTTT
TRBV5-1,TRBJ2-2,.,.,CASSLDQGNGELFF,TGCGCCAGCAGCTTGGACCAGGGAAACGGGGAGCTGTTTTTT
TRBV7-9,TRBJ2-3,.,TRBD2,CASSRGTNTDTQYF,TGTGCCAGCAGCCGCGGGACTAACACAGATACGCAGTATTTT
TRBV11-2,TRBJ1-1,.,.,CASSGDLMNTEAFF,TGTGCCAGCAGTGGGGACCTCATGAACACTGAAGCTTTCTTT
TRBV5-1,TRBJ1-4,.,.,CASSLGAANEKLFF,TGCGCCAGCAGCTTGGGGGCGGCTAATGAAAAACTGTTTTTT
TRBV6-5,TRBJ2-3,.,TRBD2,CASSFSRLAGDTQYF,TGTGCCAGCAGTTTCAGCAGACTAGCTGGAGATACGCAGTATTTT
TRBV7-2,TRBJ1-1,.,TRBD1,CASSYRGQGASLAFF,TGTGCCAGCAGCTACAGGGGACAGGGGGCTTCCTTAGCTTTCTTT
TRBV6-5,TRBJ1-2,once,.,CASSSNLGRPLGGYTF,TGTGCCAGCAGTTCCAACCTGGGGCGGCCGTTGGGTGGCTACACCTTC
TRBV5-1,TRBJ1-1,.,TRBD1,CASSEWDSRTTEAFF,TGCGCCAGCAGCGAGTGGGACAGCCGGACCACTGAAGCTTTCTTT
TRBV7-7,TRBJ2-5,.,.,CASSVRALEIQYF,TGTGCTAGCAGCGTACGGGCCTTGGAGATCCAGTACTTC
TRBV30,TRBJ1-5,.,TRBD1,CAWRGQGNNQPQHF,TGTGCCTGGAGAGGACAGGGGAACAATCAGCCCCAGCATTTT
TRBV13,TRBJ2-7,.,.,CASRRTGDLKYEQYF,TGTGCCAGCAGACGGACTGGGGACTTGAAATACGAGCAGTACTTC
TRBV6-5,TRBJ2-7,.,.,CASSYSQGPYEQYF,TGTGCCAGCAGTTACTCCCAGGGTCCCTACGAGCAGTACTTC
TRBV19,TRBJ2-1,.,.,CASSISRAWGNEQFF,TGTGCCAGTAGTATCTCGCGGGCCTGGGGCAATGAGCAGTTCTTC
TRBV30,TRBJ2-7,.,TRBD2,CAGLASYEQYF,TGTGCTGGACTAGCGAGCTACGAGCAGTACTTC
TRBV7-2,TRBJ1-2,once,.,CASSWAERYGYTF,TGTGCCAGCAGCTGGGCGGAGAGGTATGGCTACACCTTC
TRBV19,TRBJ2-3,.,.,CASSIYGREADTQYF,TGTGCCAGTAGTATTTACGGCAGGGAGGCAGATACGCAGTATTTT
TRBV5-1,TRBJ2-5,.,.,CASTRLQGRETQYF,TGCGCCAGCACTCGTTTACAGGGAAGAGAGACCCAGTACTTC
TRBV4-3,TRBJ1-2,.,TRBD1,CASSQGKRGQGNGYTF,TGCGCCAGCAGCCAAGGGAAGCGAGGACAGGGAAATGGCTACACCTTC
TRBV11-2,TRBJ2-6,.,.,CASSRTGPVGANVLTF,TGTGCCAGCAGCCGCACCGGCCCTGTAGGGGCCAACGTCCTGACTTTC
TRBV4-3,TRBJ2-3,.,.,CASSQDLAGRGLRDTQYF,TGCGCCAGCAGCCAAGATTTGGCGGGCCGGGGGTTGAGAGATACGCAGTATTTT
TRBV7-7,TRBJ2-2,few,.,CASSSGETGELFF,TGTGCTAGCAGTTCAGGGGAGACCGGGGAGCTGTTTTTT
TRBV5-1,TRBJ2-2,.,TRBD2,CASSLSTGLAARTGELFF,TGCGCCAGCAGCTTATCCACTGGACTAGCGGCGAGAACCGGGGAGCTGTTTTTT
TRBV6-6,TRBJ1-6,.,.,CASRSGTESNSPLHF,TGTGCCAGCAGGTCCGGGACGGAGAGTAATTCACCCCTCCACTTT
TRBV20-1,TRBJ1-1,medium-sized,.,CSAEKVTEAFF,TGCAGTGCCGAAAAGGTAACTGAAGCTTTCTTT
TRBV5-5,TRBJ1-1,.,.,CASSTLLGTEAFF,TGTGCCAGCAGCACGCTGTTGGGGACTGAAGCTTTCTTT
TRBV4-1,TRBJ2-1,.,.,CASSHGPPPSYNEQFF,TGCGCCAGCAGCCACGGACCCCCTCCCTCCTACAATGAGCAGTTCTTC
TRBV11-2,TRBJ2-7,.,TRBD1,CASSTGQSYEQYF,TGTGCCAGCAGCACGGGACAGTCCTACGAGCAGTACTTC
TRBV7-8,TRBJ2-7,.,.,CASSPRLDEQYF,TGTGCCAGCAGCCCCCGGTTGGACGAGCAGTACTTC
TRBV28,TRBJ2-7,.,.,CASKTGAREQYF,TGTGCCAGCAAGACAGGTGCTCGGGAGCAGTACTTC
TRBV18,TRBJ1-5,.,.,CASSASTSYSNQPQHF,TGTGCCAGCTCCGCGTCAACAAGTTATAGCAATCAGCCCCAGCATTTT
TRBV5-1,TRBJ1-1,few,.,CASSSDPNTEAFF,TGCGCCAGCAGTTCTGATCCCAACACTGAAGCTTTCTTT
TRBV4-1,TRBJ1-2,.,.,CASSQTGQSLYGYTF,TGCGCCAGCAGCCAAACGGGCCAGAGCCTCTATGGCTACACCTTC
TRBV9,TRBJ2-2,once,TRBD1,CASSAPQGVTGELFF,TGTGCCAGCAGCGCCCCACAGGGGGTGACCGGGGAGCTGTTTTTT
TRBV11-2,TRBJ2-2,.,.,CASSLSPSWTGELFF,TGTGCCAGCAGCTTATCTCCGTCGTGGACCGGGGAGCTGTTTTTT
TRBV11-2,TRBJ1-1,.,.,CASSLRGSEAFF,TGTGCCAGCAGCTTACGGGGAAGTGAAGCTTTCTTT
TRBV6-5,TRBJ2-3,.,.,CASSYAADQGGYTQYF,TGTGCCAGCAGTTACGCCGCGGACCAGGGGGGGTATACGCAGTATTTT
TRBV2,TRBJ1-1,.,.,CASRTGQYTEAFF,TGTGCCAGCAGAACGGGGCAGTACACTGAAGCTTTCTTT
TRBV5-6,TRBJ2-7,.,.,CASSLEGSYYEQYF,TGTGCCAGCAGCTTGGAGGGATCTTACTACGAGCAGTACTTC
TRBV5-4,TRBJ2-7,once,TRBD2,CASSLAGGPSYEQYF,TGTGCCAGCAGCTTGGCGGGGGGGCCATCCTACGAGCAGTACTTC
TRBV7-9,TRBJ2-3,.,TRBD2,CASSLDGGTDTQYF,TGTGCCAGCAGCCTAGACGGGGGGACAGATACGCAGTATTTT
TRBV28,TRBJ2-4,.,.,CASSLLKNIQYF,TGTGCCAGCAGTTTACTCAAAAACATTCAGTACTTC
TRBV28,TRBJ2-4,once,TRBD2,CASSLTSGTLAKNIQYF,TGTGCCAGCAGCTTGACTAGCGGGACACTAGCCAAAAACATTCAGTACTTC
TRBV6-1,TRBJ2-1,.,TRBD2,CASKRDLAHNEQFF,TGTGCCAGCAAGCGGGATTTAGCCCACAATGAGCAGTTCTTC
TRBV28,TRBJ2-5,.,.,CASSTSPLSRTQYF,TGTGCCAGCAGTACCAGCCCACTTAGTCGAACCCAGTACTTC